This T cell receptor beta chain was obtained from a study of blood T cell repertoires in COVID-19. Patients at the Seattle site were enrolled during active infection and followed longitudinally. V was pared by 7 bases and J by 4 bases, with 13 bases between. The CDR3 spans 14 residues. Germline CDR1 reads MNHNS; CDR2 reads SASEGT. Study processing details: Researchers report that nucleated cell counts were estimated from reference gene primer amplification. TCRdb's copy holds only in-frame clones and misses some; the assay was immunoSEQ multiplex PCR. The DNA was the basis for D and trimming; V, J and clone size are from that table. The sample has over 150,000 clones; around nine tenths are singletons.

What was sequenced was peripheral blood. The chain is built from TRBV6-1 and TRBJ2-2; possible D gene TRBD2, 6 bases. The clonotype comes from a woman aged 70-85 years with COVID-19, enrolled during active disease. CDR3 region: CASKGDSATGELFF. In DNA, the CDR3 is TGTGCCAGCAAAGGGGACTCGGCCACCGGGGAGCTGTTTTTT.